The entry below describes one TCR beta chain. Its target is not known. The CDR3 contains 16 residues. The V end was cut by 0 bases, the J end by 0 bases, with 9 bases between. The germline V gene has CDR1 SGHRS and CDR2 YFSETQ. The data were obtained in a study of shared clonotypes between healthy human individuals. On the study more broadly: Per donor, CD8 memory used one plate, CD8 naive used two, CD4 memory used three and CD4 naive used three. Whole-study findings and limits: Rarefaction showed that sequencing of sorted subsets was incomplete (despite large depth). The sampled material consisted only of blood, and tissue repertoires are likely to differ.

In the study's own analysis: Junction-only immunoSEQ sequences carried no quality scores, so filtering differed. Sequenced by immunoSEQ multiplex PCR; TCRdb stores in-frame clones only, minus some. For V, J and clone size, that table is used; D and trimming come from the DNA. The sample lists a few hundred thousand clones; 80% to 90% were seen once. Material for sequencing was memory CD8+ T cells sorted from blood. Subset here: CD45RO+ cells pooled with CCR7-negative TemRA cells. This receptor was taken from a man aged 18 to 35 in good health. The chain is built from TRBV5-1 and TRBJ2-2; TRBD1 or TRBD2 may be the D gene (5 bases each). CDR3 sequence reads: CASSLAGDPNTGELFF. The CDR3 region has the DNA TGCGCCAGCAGCTTGGCCGGGGACCCGAACACCGGGGAGCTGTTTTTT.